This T cell receptor (beta chain) came from a study of shared clonotypes between healthy human individuals. CDR3 length: 16 residues. CDR1 and CDR2 from the germline V gene are MNHEY and SMNVEV (reference sequence). Sequenced by immunoSEQ multiplex PCR; TCRdb stores in-frame clones only, minus some. The sample shows more than 500,000 clones, around 96% of them seen only once. As to this clone: One junction end does not reproduce the germline sequence, and a read error may be involved.

Naive CD8 cells lacked CD45RO and underwent positive selection for CCR7, leaving out terminally differentiated effector memory CD45RA+ cells. The J gene is TRBJ2-7, the V gene TRBV27; the match to TRBD1 covers 10 bases. The sequencing input was naive CD8+ T cells sorted from blood. The sequence was obtained from a young woman in good health. The chain's CDR3 is CASSLYGTGENYEQYF. For the CDR3, the DNA is TGTGCCAGCAGCTTATACGGGACAGGGGAAAATTACGAGCAGTACTTC.